This T cell receptor (beta chain) was documented in a study of CD8+CD57+ T cells in acquired aplastic anemia. For the study at large: Isolated CD4+ and CD8+ cells, once sorted, yielded DNA averaging 3.2 ug.

Profiling of TCR beta VDJ combinations and CDR3 sequences used genomic DNA as template. Each CDR3 protein is one row after TCRdb ran MiXCR on the reads. The sample gives a few hundred thousand distinct CDR3 sequences, approximately 60% of which show up once; around 1.3% is in the top ten. Overall study results and limits: In common between the patients and the controls were nearly 30 CD8+ CDR3 sequences. Patients and healthy controls showed no significant CD8+ Simpson's diversity difference.

Unmatched junction bases numbered 11, after V lost 3 bases and J lost 3 bases. CDR1 and CDR2 (germline): DFQATT, SNEGSKA (reference sequence). The CDR3 is made up of 16 amino acids. Patients chosen for sequencing had shown CD8+CD57+ cell expansion by flow cytometry. The enrolled patients all had severe acquired aplastic anemia. This clonotype was counted ten times or more. What it binds is unknown. V and J are TRBV20-1 and TRBJ2-7; 10 bases agree with TRBD2. Material for sequencing was sorted CD4+, CD8+, or CD8+CD57+ T cells (not recorded which) from PBMCs. The receptor comes from a human donor with aplastic anemia. The CDR3 region has the DNA TGCAGTGCTAGGGCGGAAAGCGGGAGGGTTTACTACGAGCAGTACTTC. Amino acid sequence: CSARAESGRVYYEQYF.